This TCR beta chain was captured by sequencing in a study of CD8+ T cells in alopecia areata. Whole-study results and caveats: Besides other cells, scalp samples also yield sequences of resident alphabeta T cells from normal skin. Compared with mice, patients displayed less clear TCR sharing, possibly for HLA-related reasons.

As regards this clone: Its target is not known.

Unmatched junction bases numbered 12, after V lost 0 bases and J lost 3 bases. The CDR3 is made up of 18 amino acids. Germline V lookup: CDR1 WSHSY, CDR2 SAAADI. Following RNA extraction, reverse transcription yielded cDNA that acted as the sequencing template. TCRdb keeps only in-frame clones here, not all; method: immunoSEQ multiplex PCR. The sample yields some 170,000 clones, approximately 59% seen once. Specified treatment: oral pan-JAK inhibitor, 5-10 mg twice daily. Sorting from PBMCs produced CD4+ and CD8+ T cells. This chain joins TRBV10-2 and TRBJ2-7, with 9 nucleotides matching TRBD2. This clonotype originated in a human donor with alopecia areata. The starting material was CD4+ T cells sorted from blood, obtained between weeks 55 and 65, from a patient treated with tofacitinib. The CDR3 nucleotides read TGCGCCAGCAGTGAGTCGAAGCGGGGGGCCCTCCCGGGCTACGAGCAGTACTTC. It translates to CASSESKRGALPGYEQYF.